These T cell receptor beta chains were read from a single sample in a study of cytomegalovirus exposure and HLA in healthy donors. TCRdb keeps only in-frame clones here, not all; method: immunoSEQ multiplex PCR. Of fewer than 250,000 clones listed, over 75% were seen once; the top ten hold 2%. Sequencing was carried out using PBMCs. These receptors were obtained from a woman between 18 and 30 years old in good health and CMV-seropositive. Each CDR3 is given with its conserved first and last residue. A D gene is named only where the DNA matches it firmly. Clone size is shown for a subset of rows, as once, few, many or a class of expanded clone.

j_gene,d_gene,abundance,v_gene,CDR3nt,CDR3aa
TRBJ1-2,TRBD1,-,TRBV6-1,TGTGCCAGCAGGAGGGACAGGGCCTTTAACTATGGCTACACCTTC,CASRRDRAFNYGYTF
TRBJ2-7,TRBD2,-,TRBV10-2,TGCGCCAGCAGTGACCGCGGGAGTATCTACGAGCAGTACTTC,CASSDRGSIYEQYF
TRBJ1-2,-,once,TRBV2,TGTGCCAGCAGTGAACTCGTGGGGGCTCAGGGCTACACCTTC,CASSELVGAQGYTF
TRBJ1-2,-,-,TRBV21-1,TGTGCCAGCAGCTACTCCGGGACAGGGGGCTCTGGCTACACCTTC,CASSYSGTGGSGYTF
TRBJ2-7,-,-,TRBV18,TGTGCCAGCTCACCAAACAGGGACCCCTACGAGCAGTACTTC,CASSPNRDPYEQYF
TRBJ1-2,-,-,TRBV5-6,TGTGCCAGCAGCTTTGGACAGCTGGCGAACTATGGCTACACCTTC,CASSFGQLANYGYTF
TRBJ2-3,TRBD1,-,TRBV7-2,TGTGCCAGCAGCTTAGTGGGCAGGGGGTACGCAGATACGCAGTATTTT,CASSLVGRGYADTQYF
TRBJ2-2,TRBD1,-,TRBV27,TGTGCCAGCAGTTACTGGGACAGGGGGGGCGGGGAGCTGTTTTTT,CASSYWDRGGGELFF
TRBJ1-3,-,-,TRBV10-1,TGCGCCAGCAGTGAGAGCAACAGTGGAAACACCATATATTTT,CASSESNSGNTIYF
TRBJ2-7,TRBD2,-,TRBV11-2,TGTGCCAGCAGCCCAGACATTTTTGTAGCGGGACTCTACGAGCAGTACTTC,CASSPDIFVAGLYEQYF
TRBJ1-5,-,-,TRBV28,TGTGCCGCGGGGGGTAATAGTCAGCCCCAGCATTTT,CAAGGNSQPQHF
TRBJ1-2,TRBD1,-,TRBV7-8,TGTGCCAGCAGCTTGAGACAGGGGACTGGCTACACCTTC,CASSLRQGTGYTF
TRBJ2-3,-,-,TRBV2,TGTGCCAGCAGTGTACCGGCGGGACCTAGCACAGATACGCAGTATTTT,CASSVPAGPSTDTQYF
TRBJ1-2,TRBD1,-,TRBV7-9,TGTGCCAGCAGCGGCGGCGACAGGGGTTATAGCTACACCTTC,CASSGGDRGYSYTF
TRBJ2-3,-,-,TRBV4-1,TGCGCCAGCAGCCCATATTCGACTAGCACAGATACGCAGTATTTT,CASSPYSTSTDTQYF
TRBJ2-7,TRBD2,-,TRBV28,TGTGCCAGCAGTTATAGCGGGAGCGCTTCCTACGAGCAGTACTTC,CASSYSGSASYEQYF
TRBJ1-1,TRBD1,-,TRBV7-9,TGTGCCAGCAGTTGGGACAGGGGAAGGACTGAAGCTTTCTTT,CASSWDRGRTEAFF
TRBJ2-2,-,-,TRBV19,TGTGCCAGTAATTACGGGAGCTACACCGGGGAGCTGTTTTTT,CASNYGSYTGELFF
TRBJ2-2,-,-,TRBV5-4,TGTGCCAGCAGCTACAGAGCAACCGGGGAGCTGTTTTTT,CASSYRATGELFF
TRBJ1-2,TRBD1,-,TRBV10-2,TGCGCCAGCAGCGGTAGGGACAGGGGGCTTGATGGCTACACCTTC,CASSGRDRGLDGYTF
TRBJ2-7,-,-,TRBV10-1,TGCGCCAGCAGTGACCCGGGGACTCTGCAGTACTTC,CASSDPGTLQYF
TRBJ1-2,TRBD1,-,TRBV28,TGTGCCACCGGACAGGGGGGTGGCTACACCTTC,CATGQGGGYTF
TRBJ2-2,-,-,TRBV5-1,TGCGCCAGCAGCTTTACCGGTCCTAACACCGGGGAGCTGTTTTTT,CASSFTGPNTGELFF
TRBJ1-4,-,-,TRBV27,TGTGCCAGCAGTTTTCCGTCAACTAATGAAAAACTGTTTTTT,CASSFPSTNEKLFF
TRBJ2-7,TRBD2,-,TRBV2,TGTGCCAGCAGTGTGGGGGGGAGGAGGGACTTC,CASSVGGRRDF
TRBJ2-2,-,once,TRBV19,TGTGCCAGTAGGGCTCTAGATACCGGGGAGCTGTTTTTT,CASRALDTGELFF
TRBJ2-1,TRBD2,-,TRBV4-2,TGTGCCAGCAGCCAAGTTATAACTAGCGGGGGGGAGATCTATGAGCAGTTCTTC,CASSQVITSGGEIYEQFF
TRBJ1-2,-,-,TRBV6-6,TGTGCCAGCAGTTACCAAGACACGGTCTATGGCTACACCTTC,CASSYQDTVYGYTF
TRBJ2-3,TRBD2,-,TRBV5-1,TGCGCCAGCAGCTTGACTAGCGGGTCCCCCCGGGAGCAGTATTTT,CASSLTSGSPREQYF
TRBJ1-5,-,-,TRBV5-6,TGTGCCAGCAGCTTGGAACGGGGTAATCAGCCCCAGCATTTT,CASSLERGNQPQHF
TRBJ2-1,-,-,TRBV5-1,TGCGCCAGCAGCAACACCGGATCTAGGTCGAAGGAGCAGTTCTTC,CASSNTGSRSKEQFF
TRBJ2-1,TRBD2,-,TRBV19,TGTGCCAGTAGTCCGCTGAGCGGGACTACCAATGAGCAGTTCTTC,CASSPLSGTTNEQFF
TRBJ1-2,TRBD1,few,TRBV9,TGTGCCAGCAGCGTGGCAGGGGGATCTGGCTACACCTTC,CASSVAGGSGYTF
TRBJ2-1,-,-,TRBV2,TGTGCCAGCAAATCCGACTTCATTGTCGAGCAGTTCTTC,CASKSDFIVEQFF
TRBJ1-2,-,once,TRBV29-1,TGCAGCGTTCGCAGGGCCTATGGCTACACCTTC,CSVRRAYGYTF
TRBJ2-1,TRBD2,-,TRBV5-4,TGTGCCAGCAGCTTCCCTAGCGGGAGGATGGGGAATGAGCAGTTCTTC,CASSFPSGRMGNEQFF
TRBJ2-3,TRBD1,-,TRBV5-4,TGTGCCAGCAGCCTACCGGGACAGGGGGCGCGGGTCACAGATACGCAGTATTTT,CASSLPGQGARVTDTQYF
TRBJ2-7,TRBD2,few,TRBV6-5,TGTGCCAGCAGTTTCGGACTAGACTACGAGCAGTACTTC,CASSFGLDYEQYF
TRBJ2-7,-,-,TRBV19,TGTGCCAGTAGTCTGGAGGGGAGCTCCTACGAGCAGTACTTC,CASSLEGSSYEQYF
TRBJ2-5,-,-,TRBV11-3,TGTGCCAGCAGCCCCGGCGGGTACCAAGAGACCCAGTACTTC,CASSPGGYQETQYF